Below, 28 T cell receptor beta chains from the same sample are listed, as sequenced in a study of blood T cells in healthy people across ages. Using a J-beta primer mix together with a sample-barcoded 5' primer, a second PCR was run for roughly 6 to 11 cycles. TCRdb re-derived calls from the 5' RACE reads in MiXCR, one entry per CDR3 protein. The table includes about 570,000 distinct CDR3 sequences, approximately 30% detected once. Sequencing input: blood. The receptors come from a woman in her seventies in good health.

The V and J genes are TRBV12-3 or TRBV12-4 and TRBJ2-7; perhaps TRBD2 as D (5 bases). The CDR3 runs to 16 residues. Deletions cut 6 bases from V and 0 bases from J, with 18 bases between. Here the CDR3 reads CASRVLGRASSYEQYF. In nucleotides, the CDR3 is TGTGCCAGCAGGGTGCTAGGGCGGGCCTCCTCCTACGAGCAGTACTTC.

Notes on this clonotype: The junction departs from the called germline gene at one end, perhaps through a read error. This chain uses TRBV29-1 with TRBJ2-7; TRBD1 might be the D (7 bases). The CDR3 sequence is 12 residues long. Per the germline V gene, CDR1 is SQVTM and CDR2 is ANQGSEA. The CDR3: CSVAGQPYGQYF. CDR3 sequence (DNA): TGCAGCGTCGCGGGACAGCCCTACGGGCAGTACTTC.

There are a few counts of this clonotype. This rearrangement joins TRBV7-3 to TRBJ1-1, with D tentatively TRBD1 (5 bases). Germline CDR1 reads SGHTA; CDR2 reads FQGTGA. The CDR3 spans 13 residues. The V and J ends lost 9 bases and 1 base respectively, with 12 bases between them. The CDR3 protein is CASGQKPNTEAFF. CDR3 DNA sequence: TGTGCCAGTGGACAAAAACCGAACACTGAAGCTTTCTTT. The whole variable domain, remainder taken from reference TRBV7-3 and TRBJ1-1, is GAGVSQTPSNKVTEKGKYVELRCDPISGHTALYWYRQSLGQGPEFLIYFQGTGAADDSGLPNDRFFAVRPEGSVSTLKIQRTERGDSAVYLCASGQKPNTEAFFGQGTRLTVV.

The chain uses TRBV4-3 and TRBJ2-2, with D possibly TRBD2 on 5 matching bases. The germline V gene encodes CDR1 LGHNA and CDR2 YSLEER. The CDR3 spans 18 residues. V dropped 1 base and J dropped 2 bases, with 17 bases sitting between them. The CDR3 DNA reads TGCGCCAGCAGCCAAGGTTTCTGGGTGGAGGCTAACACCGGGGAGCTGTTTTTT. Its protein product is CASSQGFWVEANTGELFF.

The chain couples TRBV29-1 to TRBJ1-3; TRBD1 agrees at 9 bases. V shed 7 bases, J shed 5 bases, and the junction held 6 bases outside the gene matches. The CDR3 is 13 amino acids. Germline V lookup: CDR1 SQVTM, CDR2 ANQGSEA. CDR3 loop: CSAEGTGRNTIYF. The CDR3 DNA sequence: TGCAGCGCCGAGGGGACAGGGCGAAACACCATATATTTT.

The chain joins TRBV29-1 to TRBJ1-2; D ambiguous. This CDR3 region has 11 residues. Trimming stripped 4 bases from V and 9 bases from J, with 12 bases between. Germline CDR1 and CDR2: SQVTM and ANQGSEA. CDR3 protein: CSVGRKLSYTF. The CDR3 DNA reads as TGCAGCGTTGGAAGGAAGTTGAGCTACACCTTC.

The gene calls are TRBV6-2 or TRBV6-3 and TRBJ1-4; no clear D. The germline CDR1 and CDR2 sequences are MNHEY and SVGEGT. V shed 2 bases and J shed 8 bases, with 9 bases lying between them. This CDR3 contains 13 residues. The CDR3 sequence is CASSYPNGEKLFF. The DNA of the CDR3 is TGTGCCAGCAGTTACCCGAACGGGGAAAAACTGTTTTTT.

The chain has TRBV28 and TRBJ2-4; 14 nucleotides match TRBD2. V was clipped by 4 bases and J by 6 bases; unmatched bases: 5. In germline, CDR1 is MDHEN, CDR2 SYDVKM. The CDR3 loop spans 16 amino acids. The CDR3 DNA reads as TGTGCCAGCAGTTCCGGGACTAGCGGGAGTGGAAACATTCAGTACTTC. It is translated as CASSSGTSGSGNIQYF.

V usage is TRBV2 and J usage is TRBJ2-1; the match to TRBD2 covers 13 bases. The V gene end was trimmed by 8 bases and the J gene end by 0 bases; junction bases not matched to a gene: 10. Germline values: CDR1 SNHLY, CDR2 FYNNEI. The CDR3 totals 18 residues. In DNA, the CDR3 is TGTGCCAGCCAACGCCCGGGACTAGCGGGGAGCTCCTACAATGAGCAGTTCTTC. Protein product: CASQRPGLAGSSYNEQFF. Using reference TRBV2 and TRBJ2-1 for the parts outside the CDR3, the full variable domain is EPEVTQTPSHQVTQMGQEVILRCVPISNHLYFYWYRQILGQKVEFLVSFYNNEISEKSEIFDDQFSVERPDGSNFTLKIRSTKLEDSAMYFCASQRPGLAGSSYNEQFFGPGTRLTVL.

This chain links TRBV2 with TRBJ1-1; a weak D match, TRBD1 (5 bases). Germline lookup yields CDR1 SNHLY and CDR2 FYNNEI. The V gene lost 7 bases and the J gene lost 10 bases, with 13 bases spanning the gap. The length of the CDR3 is 11 residues. CDR3 sequence: CASNLGVGAFF. The CDR3 DNA reads TGTGCCAGCAACTTGGGGGTAGGAGCTTTCTTT.

This rearrangement joins TRBV5-1 to TRBJ1-3; no clear D. The V end lost 0 bases, the J end lost 4 bases, and 5 bases lay between the germline ends. Germline V lookup: CDR1 SGHRS, CDR2 YFSETQ. CDR3 length equals 13 residues. The CDR3 nucleotides read TGCGCCAGCAGCTTGGAGGGAGGAAACACCATATATTTT. It translates to CASSLEGGNTIYF. Full variable domain (remainder filled in from reference TRBV5-1 and TRBJ1-3): KAGVTQTPRYLIKTRGQQVTLSCSPISGHRSVSWYQQTPGQGLQFLFEYFSETQRNKGNFPGRFSGRQFSNSRSEMNVSTLELGDSALYLCASSLEGGNTIYFGEGSWLTVV.

The J gene is TRBJ2-7, the V gene TRBV2, with D possibly being TRBD2 (5 bases). The CDR3 length is 14 residues. The V end was cut by 8 bases, the J end by 4 bases, with 18 bases between. Looked up from germline, CDR1 is SNHLY and CDR2 is FYNNEI. This CDR3 reads CASRRSASGYEQYF. Here the CDR3 DNA reads TGTGCCAGCCGAAGAAGCGCGTCGGGATACGAGCAGTACTTC.

This chain links TRBV10-3 with TRBJ1-2, with D possibly matching TRBD1 (5 bases). V dropped 10 bases and J dropped 1 base, with 13 bases sitting between them. Germline V gives CDR1 ENHRY, CDR2 SYGVKD. The CDR3 is 13 residues long. This CDR3 is CASTGGNNYGYTF. In DNA form, the CDR3 reads TGTGCCAGCACGGGGGGGAATAACTATGGCTACACCTTC.

This clonotype showed up just a few times. The rearrangement joins TRBV20-1 to TRBJ1-6; maybe TRBD1 (5 bases). Germline-derived CDR1 and CDR2 are DFQATT and SNEGSKA (reference sequence). This CDR3 spans 13 amino acids. With 6 bases removed from V and 5 bases from J, the gap between germline ends came to 11 bases. DNA for the CDR3: TGCAGTGCACTGACAGAAAATAATTCACCCCTCCACTTT. Translated, it gives CSALTENNSPLHF.

The chain joins TRBV28 to TRBJ2-6; D may correspond to TRBD1 or TRBD2 (6 bases each). The CDR3 length is 19 residues. Germline-derived CDR1 and CDR2 are MDHEN and SYDVKM. Trimming took 1 base from V and 0 from J, leaving 16 bases between them. The CDR3 protein is CASSLFRGDIASGANVLTF. The CDR3 nucleotides read TGTGCCAGCAGTTTATTTAGGGGGGACATCGCCTCTGGGGCCAACGTCCTGACTTTC.

The chain has TRBV9 and TRBJ1-1; D is undetermined. The V gene's germline CDR1 is SGDLS and CDR2 YYNGEE. This CDR3 is built from 14 residues. Trimming pared 0 bases from V and 2 bases from J, leaving 8 bases between. DNA of the CDR3: TGTGCCAGCAGCGTAGCTCCGACTAACACTGAAGCTTTCTTT. Encoded protein: CASSVAPTNTEAFF.

The chain links TRBV7-2 to TRBJ1-5; no definite D call. The ends were cut back, 1 base at V and 7 bases at J, with 11 bases in the middle. CDR1 SGHTA and CDR2 FQGNSA come from the germline V gene. The CDR3 has 14 residues. CDR3 region: CASSLDVERQPQHF. The CDR3 bases are TGTGCCAGCAGCTTAGATGTCGAACGGCAGCCCCAGCATTTT.

This clonotype showed up just a few times. The chain recombines TRBV20-1 with TRBJ2-5, with a possible D match to TRBD2 (6 bases). V dropped 5 bases and J dropped 1 base, with 14 bases sitting between them. Germline lookup yields CDR1 DFQATT and CDR2 SNEGSKA (reference sequence). This CDR3 contains 14 residues. The CDR3 DNA reads TGCAGTGCTCAAAAGCCGGGAGTCCAAGAGACCCAGTACTTC. This sequence encodes CSAQKPGVQETQYF.

This clonotype came up a few times. V is TRBV7-9 and J is TRBJ1-4; D gene ambiguous. This CDR3 spans 15 amino acids. V was pared by 5 bases and J by 7 bases, with 17 bases between. Germline assignment: CDR1 SEHNR and CDR2 FQNEAQ (reference sequence). As DNA, the CDR3 is TGTGCCAGCAGCCCGTCAATATCGGGGAGTGAAAAACTGTTTTTT. Its protein product is CASSPSISGSEKLFF.

This clonotype was observed a few times. The V call is TRBV6-6, the J call TRBJ1-6; the D is unclear. This CDR3 is 15 amino acids long. Trimming cost V 6 bases and J 7 bases, with 16 bases left between them. Per germline, CDR1 MNHNY and CDR2 SVGAGI (reference sequence). Here the CDR3 reads CASSNTRTSNSPLHF. CDR3 nucleotide sequence: TGTGCCAGCAGCAACACCAGAACGTCGAATTCACCCCTCCACTTT.

J is TRBJ2-2 and V is TRBV6-6; a weak D match, TRBD2 (5 bases). V was pared by 2 bases and J by 6 bases, with 10 bases between. The CDR3 length is 14 residues. Germline CDR1 is MNHNY and CDR2 is SVGAGI (reference sequence). CDR3 bases: TGTGCCAGCAGTTACACCCCCGGGGCCGGGGAGCTGTTTTTT. Protein: CASSYTPGAGELFF.

V and J are TRBV25-1 and TRBJ2-5, with D possibly TRBD1 on 5 matching bases. CDR3 length: 14 amino acids. The V and J ends lost 2 bases and 5 bases respectively, with 12 bases between them. From germline, CDR1 is MGHDK and CDR2 SYGVNS. The CDR3 spells CASSEAGARETQYF. The DNA of the CDR3 is TGTGCCAGCAGTGAAGCTGGGGCCAGGGAGACCCAGTACTTC.

The chain uses TRBV7-2 and TRBJ2-1; a weak D match, TRBD2 (6 bases). V was pared by 4 bases and J by 3 bases, with 10 bases between. The CDR3 consists of 14 residues. The germline gives CDR1 SGHTA, CDR2 FQGNSA. The CDR3 here is CASSSDGGYNEQFF. The CDR3, as DNA: TGTGCCAGCAGCTCGGACGGGGGCTACAATGAGCAGTTCTTC.

The rearrangement joins TRBV12-3 or TRBV12-4 to TRBJ2-3, with TRBD2 matching over 12 bases. V dropped 6 bases and J dropped 2; count of bases not matched to a gene: 6. The CDR3 spans 16 residues. The chain's CDR3 is CASRPTSGRSTDTQYF. CDR3 sequence (DNA): TGTGCCAGCAGGCCTACTAGCGGGAGGTCCACAGATACGCAGTATTTT.

This sequence joins TRBV20-1 and TRBJ1-5; D is possibly TRBD1 (5 bases). Looked up from germline, CDR1 is DFQATT and CDR2 is SNEGSKA (reference sequence). The CDR3 loop spans 13 amino acids. Trimming left V 4 bases short and J 2 bases short, with 9 bases between. The CDR3 DNA follows: TGCAGTGCTACGGGGGGGGGCAATCAGCCCCAGCATTTT. Encoded protein: CSATGGGNQPQHF.

The genes are TRBV21-1 and TRBJ2-7; the table names TRBD1, a call not compared with the DNA. The J call is uncertain, as TRBJ2-1 better fits the DNA end. TRBV21-1 is a listed pseudogene. The CDR3 length is 15 residues. DNA of the CDR3: TGTGCCAGCAGCAAAGGACAGGCCCTTGTCCATGAGCAGTTCTTC. It codes for CASSKGQALVHEQFF.

This chain links TRBV25-1 with TRBJ2-6; D gene ambiguous. Germline lookup yields CDR1 MGHDK and CDR2 SYGVNS. Between the trimmed V and J ends, which lost 7 bases and 7 bases, there was a span of 11 bases. The CDR3 is 13 amino acids. The CDR3 reads CASMWATANVLTF. The CDR3 DNA is TGTGCCAGCATGTGGGCCACTGCCAACGTCCTGACTTTC.

This clonotype was picked up a small number of times. The chain carries TRBV3-1 and TRBJ1-4; D uncertain. The V end was cut by 4 bases, the J end by 8 bases, with 20 bases between. CDR1 and CDR2 (germline): LGHDT, YNNKEL (reference sequence). The CDR3 contains 16 residues. Here the CDR3 DNA reads TGTGCCAGCAGCCTACGTTCGGGAGGGATCGAGGAAAAACTGTTTTTT. It codes for CASSLRSGGIEEKLFF.